The 11 T cell receptor beta chains below come from one sample, sequenced in a study of follicular helper T cells after annual influenza vaccination. The time point: 2014-2015 season, pre-vaccination. Here immunoSEQ multiplex PCR was the method, and the copy in TCRdb shows in-frame clones only, minus some. The sample carries more than 10,000 clones, roughly 78% recorded once. The sample consisted of CXCR5- memory CD4+ T cells sorted from blood, taken on the day of influenza vaccination. The receptors derive from an adult who received the influenza vaccine.

V and J are TRBV9 and TRBJ2-1; 8 nucleotides line up with TRBD2. CDR3 length: 16 amino acids. The germline V gene encodes CDR1 SGDLS and CDR2 YYNGEE. Trimming took 0 bases from V and 8 from J; bases not matched to a gene: 10. CDR3 DNA: TGTGCCAGCAGCGTAGCCAGCGGGGGCCTCAGGGATGAGCAGTTCTTC. It specifies CASSVASGGLRDEQFF.

This clone has only a few counts. CDR3 protein: CASSLSWTGNGYTF. As DNA, the CDR3 is TGCGCCAGCAGCCTGAGCTGGACAGGGAATGGCTACACCTTC. The J gene is TRBJ1-2, the V gene TRBV5-1, with 8 bases fitting TRBD1. V dropped 4 bases and J dropped 6; count of bases not matched to a gene: 8. The length of the CDR3 is 14 residues. Per the germline V gene, CDR1 is SGHRS and CDR2 is YFSETQ.

This chain links TRBV6-5 with TRBJ2-3, with 9 bases identical to TRBD2. With V trimmed by 4 bases and J by 3 bases, 2 bases remained unmatched. The length of the CDR3 is 14 residues. Germline CDR1 is MNHEY and CDR2 is SVGAGI. CDR3 DNA: TGTGCCAGCAGTTTGCGGGGGGGGACAGATACGCAGTATTTT. It yields the protein CASSLRGGTDTQYF.

This rearrangement joins TRBV7-2 to TRBJ2-3; TRBD2 agrees at 9 bases. CDR1 is SGHTA, CDR2 FQGNSA, per germline. The CDR3 totals 16 residues. The V gene end was trimmed by 1 base and the J gene end by 5 bases; junction bases not matched to a gene: 7. The CDR3 here is CASSLVGGGAGDTQYF. DNA for the CDR3: TGTGCCAGCAGCTTAGTCGGCGGGGGGGCCGGAGATACGCAGTATTTT.

The V call is TRBV6-5, the J call TRBJ1-1, with D unresolved. The CDR3 covers 15 residues. V was cut by 0 bases and J by 6 bases, with 14 bases left in between. CDR1 is MNHEY, CDR2 SVGAGI, per germline. Here the CDR3 reads CASSYSTVGGSEAFF. CDR3 sequence (DNA): TGTGCCAGCAGTTACTCGACCGTAGGAGGGTCTGAAGCTTTCTTT.

The chain couples TRBV18 to TRBJ1-5; D gene unclear. CDR1 is KGHSH, CDR2 LQKENI, per germline. Trimming took 6 bases from V and 4 from J, leaving 10 bases between them. CDR3 size: 13 residues. In DNA, the CDR3 is TGTGCCAGCTCGCCCGGACGGAATCAGCCCCAGCATTTT. Protein sequence: CASSPGRNQPQHF. The full variable domain, in which reference TRBV18 and TRBJ1-5 provide the parts outside the CDR3, is NAGVMQNPRHLVRRRGQEARLRCSPMKGHSHVYWYRQLPEEGLKFMVYLQKENIIDESGMPKERFSAEFPKEGPSILRIQQVVRGDSAAYFCASSPGRNQPQHFGDGTRLSIL.

This rearrangement joins TRBV7-2 to TRBJ2-2; D gene uncertain. CDR1 is SGHTA, CDR2 FQGNSA, per germline. Trimming removed 1 base at V and 5 bases at J, with 8 bases between. The CDR3 is 14 residues long. CDR3 region: CASSLVWGTGELFF. CDR3 bases: TGTGCCAGCAGCTTAGTTTGGGGAACCGGGGAGCTGTTTTTT.

V usage is TRBV15 and J usage is TRBJ2-2; 16 bases line up with TRBD2. CDR3 size: 21 residues. Trimming cost V 0 bases and J 5 bases; bases outside gene matches: 12. Per the germline V gene, CDR1 is LNHNV and CDR2 is YYDKDF (reference sequence). For the CDR3, the DNA is TGTGCCACCAGCAGAGACCCTCCGGGACTAGCGGGGGGGCGGTCTACCGGGGAGCTGTTTTTT. Translating it yields CATSRDPPGLAGGRSTGELFF.

The chain is built from TRBV9 and TRBJ1-6; D is perhaps TRBD1 (6 bases). Deletions cut 5 bases from V and 8 bases from J, with 8 bases between. This CDR3 has 12 residues. CDR1 and CDR2 (germline): SGDLS, YYNGEE. CDR3: CASSAGDSPLHF. CDR3 bases: TGTGCCAGCAGTGCAGGGGATTCACCCCTCCACTTT. Drawing the rest from reference TRBV9 and TRBJ1-6, the complete variable domain is DSGVTQTPKHLITATGQRVTLRCSPRSGDLSVYWYQQSLDQGLQFLIQYYNGEERAKGNILERFSAQQFPDLHSELNLSSLELGDSALYFCASSAGDSPLHFGNGTRLTVT.

The chain uses TRBV12-5 and TRBJ1-2, with a possible D match to TRBD1 (6 bases). The CDR3 consists of 15 residues. CDR1 and CDR2 (germline): LGHNT, FRNRAP. V lost 0 bases to trimming and J lost 7 bases, with 15 bases between them. CDR3 nucleotides: TGTGCTAGTGGTTTGGTCCTAAGGGGGACGGGTGGCTACACCTTC. Protein product: CASGLVLRGTGGYTF.

This clone was recorded once. The junction shows a germline mismatch at one end, possibly a read error. J is TRBJ2-5 and V is TRBV7-7, with 9 nucleotides matching TRBD1. CDR1 and CDR2 (germline): SSHAT, FNYEAQ (reference sequence). The CDR3 length is 15 residues. The CDR3 here is CASSADRGFQETQYF. Here the CDR3 DNA reads TGTGCTAGCAGCGCGGACAGGGGATTTCAAGAGACCCAGTACTTC. Variable domain in full (rest from reference TRBV7-7 and TRBJ2-5): GAGVSQSPRYKVTKRGQDVTLRCDPISSHATLYWYQQALGQGPEFLTYFNYEAQPDKSGLPSDRFSAERPEGSISTLTIQRTEQRDSAMYRCASSADRGFQETQYFGPGTRLLVL.